The 20 T cell receptor beta chains below were found in one sample sequenced in a study of blood T cell repertoires in COVID-19. The protocol was immunoSEQ multiplex PCR, while the TCRdb copy is restricted to in-frame clones and leaves out a portion. This sample has 20,000 to 25,000 clones, with more than 80% found just once. The sample taken for sequencing was peripheral blood. These TCRs come from a human donor in a cohort sampled during active COVID-19.

This clone showed up just a few times. V and J are TRBV9 and TRBJ1-5; tentatively, D is TRBD1 (5 bases). The germline V and J ends were trimmed by 6 bases and 3 bases, with 13 bases remaining between them. Germline-derived CDR1 and CDR2 are SGDLS and YYNGEE. This CDR3 is 14 amino acids long. The CDR3 is CASIRIGDNQPQHF. The CDR3 DNA follows: TGTGCCAGCATCAGGATAGGGGACAATCAGCCCCAGCATTTT.

Here the CDR3 DNA reads TGTGCCAGCTCAAATCGTCCAGGGCCTACCTACGAGCAGTACGTC. This sequence encodes CASSNRPGPTYEQYV. The chain employs TRBV18 and TRBJ2-7; the D gene is possibly TRBD1 (5 bases). The germline V gene has CDR1 KGHSH and CDR2 LQKENI. V lost 5 bases and J lost 2, with 16 bases in between. The CDR3 has 15 residues.

This chain joins TRBV6-5 and TRBJ2-7; D perhaps matches TRBD1 (5 bases). Germline V gene sequence: CDR1 MNHEY, CDR2 SVGAGI. The ends were cut back, 0 bases at V and 7 bases at J, with 10 bases in the middle. This CDR3 comprises 13 residues. The CDR3 region is CASSYSGPREQYF. CDR3 nucleotide sequence: TGTGCCAGCAGTTACTCGGGGCCTCGGGAGCAGTACTTC.

The chain carries TRBV10-3 and TRBJ1-6; D gene ambiguous. This CDR3 comprises 13 residues. Germline loops: CDR1 ENHRY, CDR2 SYGVKD. The germline V and J ends were trimmed by 4 bases and 8 bases, with 9 bases remaining between them. CDR3 DNA: TGTGCCATCAGTGTACAGCAAGATTCACCCCTCCACTTT. Residues: CAISVQQDSPLHF.

V is TRBV7-9 and J is TRBJ1-4, with TRBD1 matching over 7 bases. V shed 2 bases and J 6 bases; nucleotides not matched to a gene: 6. CDR3 length: 15 amino acids. Germline V gene sequence: CDR1 SEHNR, CDR2 FQNEAQ (reference sequence). CDR3 sequence (DNA): TGTGCCAGCAGCTTATCGACAGGGATGGATGAAAAACTGTTTTTT. This encodes CASSLSTGMDEKLFF.

This chain connects TRBV18 to TRBJ1-1, with D hard to call. Trimming took off 6 bases at V and 0 bases at J, with 8 bases between the two ends. Looked up from germline, CDR1 is KGHSH and CDR2 is LQKENI. This CDR3 has 13 residues. CDR3 sequence (DNA): TGTGCCAGCTCTGGCGGCCTGAACACTGAAGCTTTCTTT. Translation: CASSGGLNTEAFF. Using reference TRBV18 and TRBJ1-1 for the parts outside the CDR3, the full variable domain is NAGVMQNPRHLVRRRGQEARLRCSPMKGHSHVYWYRQLPEEGLKFMVYLQKENIIDESGMPKERFSAEFPKEGPSILRIQQVVRGDSAAYFCASSGGLNTEAFFGQGTRLTVV.

This clone showed up just a few times. The chain has TRBV2 and TRBJ2-3, with 8 nucleotides matching TRBD2. CDR3 length equals 15 residues. CDR1 is SNHLY and CDR2 is FYNNEI in the germline V gene. The trim removed 6 bases at V and 5 bases at J, leaving 10 bases unmatched. CDR3 protein: CASSRPGLVLDTQYF. In nucleotides, the CDR3 is TGTGCCAGCAGCCGACCGGGACTAGTGCTAGATACGCAGTATTTT.

V and J are TRBV7-2 and TRBJ2-1; no clear D gene. This CDR3 has 13 residues. In germline, CDR1 is SGHTA, CDR2 FQGNSA. The ends were cut back, 6 bases at V and 3 bases at J, with 9 bases in the middle. The CDR3 DNA follows: TGTGCCAGCAGGGCAGACAACTACAATGAGCAGTTCTTC. Translating gives CASRADNYNEQFF.

The chain carries TRBV3-1 (or the pseudogene TRBV3-2) and TRBJ1-4; TRBD1 matches 7 bases. This CDR3 spans 13 amino acids. Trimming removed 1 base from V and 9 bases from J; junction bases left unmatched: 2. Germline V lookup: CDR1 LGHDT, CDR2 YNNKEL (reference sequence). CDR3: CASSQVQGKKLFF. The CDR3 DNA follows: TGTGCCAGCAGCCAAGTACAGGGGAAAAAACTGTTTTTT.

The J gene is TRBJ1-5, the V gene TRBV27, with D possibly TRBD1 on 5 matching bases. V was pared by 11 bases and J by 2 bases, with 7 bases between. Germline V gene data show CDR1 as MNHEY and CDR2 as SMNVEV (reference sequence). This CDR3 is built from 11 residues. CDR3 sequence reads: CAAGGNQPQHF. CDR3 DNA: TGTGCCGCGGGGGGCAATCAGCCCCAGCATTTT.

The chain carries TRBV10-1 and TRBJ1-2; D gene unclear. Germline loops: CDR1 WNHNN, CDR2 SYGVQD (reference sequence). The ends were cut back, 11 bases at V and 4 bases at J, with 20 bases in the middle. The CDR3 extends over 14 amino acids. CDR3 amino acids: CAAINQAGRYGYTF. The CDR3 nucleotides are TGCGCCGCTATTAACCAGGCAGGCCGCTATGGCTACACCTTC.

This clone was found a few times. The rearrangement uses TRBV6-2 or TRBV6-3 and TRBJ2-7; the D gene is possibly TRBD1 (5 bases). There are 16 residues in the CDR3. Germline values: CDR1 MNHEY, CDR2 SVGEGT. V was cut by 2 bases and J by 3 bases, with 17 bases left in between. The CDR3 region is CASSYRSWGESYEQYF. DNA for the CDR3: TGTGCCAGCAGTTACAGATCGTGGGGCGAAAGCTACGAGCAGTACTTC.

J is TRBJ1-4 and V is TRBV30; 8 nucleotides line up with TRBD1. V was clipped by 0 bases and J by 5 bases; unmatched bases: 8. Looked up from germline, CDR1 is GTSNPN and CDR2 is SVGIG (reference sequence). This CDR3 comprises 16 residues. The CDR3 nucleotides are TGTGCCTGGAGTGTACTCCGACAGGGGAGGAATGAAAAACTGTTTTTT. It yields the protein CAWSVLRQGRNEKLFF.

The sample holds one count of this clone. The genes are TRBV4-3 and TRBJ1-1; TRBD1 might be the D (6 bases). V was trimmed by 6 bases and J by 1 base, leaving 12 bases between them. The CDR3 consists of 14 residues. CDR1 is LGHNA and CDR2 is YSLEER in the germline V gene. The DNA of the CDR3 is TGCGCCAGCAGTCCGCAACAGGGGAACACTGAAGCTTTCTTT. Its protein product is CASSPQQGNTEAFF.

This chain connects TRBV24-1 to TRBJ1-2; D might be TRBD1 (5 bases). The germline V gene has CDR1 KGHDR and CDR2 SFDVKD. Trimming left V 1 base short and J 2 bases short, with 7 bases between. The CDR3 spans 14 residues. The CDR3 coding sequence is TGTGCCACCAGTGATTTTTCAGGGAACTATGGCTACACCTTC. It yields the protein CATSDFSGNYGYTF.

This clone was picked up one time. The rearrangement links TRBV11-2 to TRBJ2-5; 8 positions agree with TRBD1. The CDR3 consists of 16 residues. The J segment lost 4 bases and the V segment lost 5 bases, leaving 12 bases of the junction unmatched. CDR1 and CDR2 (germline): SGHAT, FQNNGV. The DNA for the CDR3 is TGTGCCAGCAGCCTCGACAGGGGTCAGAGGGGAGAGACCCAGTACTTC. It yields the protein CASSLDRGQRGETQYF.

This clone appeared a few times. The gene calls are TRBV10-3 and TRBJ2-3; the match to TRBD2 covers 14 bases. CDR1 and CDR2 from the germline V gene are ENHRY and SYGVKD. The CDR3 is 14 residues long. J lost 4 bases, V lost 10 bases, and 4 bases had no gene match. CDR3 sequence (DNA): TGTGCCACATCGACTAGCGGGAGGGCAGATACGCAGTATTTT. It encodes CATSTSGRADTQYF.

The sample holds a few counts of this clone. This chain links TRBV18 with TRBJ1-5; 8 bases are a match to TRBD1. The CDR3 contains 14 residues. Germline trimming cut 5 bases from V and 3 bases from J; bases unmatched to any gene: 3. Germline CDR1 and CDR2: KGHSH and LQKENI. CDR3 in amino acids: CASSKTGDNQPQHF. DNA for the CDR3: TGTGCCAGCTCAAAGACAGGGGACAATCAGCCCCAGCATTTT.

With respect to this clone: One end of the junction is discordant with germline, which a read error may explain. The V gene is TRBV6-5, the J gene TRBJ1-2; 7 bases are shared with TRBD1. Germline CDR1 and CDR2: MNHEY and SVGAGI. The CDR3 spans 13 residues. CDR3 in amino acids: CASRETGNMAWAF. For the CDR3, the DNA is TGTGCCAGCAGGGAGACAGGGAATATGGCTTGGGCCTTC.

As for this clone: Because the CDR3's place on the DNA is in doubt, the DNA is left out and the CDR3 is given as listed by TCRdb. The chain joins TRBV21-1 to TRBJ1-5; the table's D gene call, TRBD1, was not cross checked with the DNA. TRBV21-1 is termed a pseudogene. The CDR3 contains 13 residues when both ends are counted. This CDR3 is CASVAKGNQPQHF.